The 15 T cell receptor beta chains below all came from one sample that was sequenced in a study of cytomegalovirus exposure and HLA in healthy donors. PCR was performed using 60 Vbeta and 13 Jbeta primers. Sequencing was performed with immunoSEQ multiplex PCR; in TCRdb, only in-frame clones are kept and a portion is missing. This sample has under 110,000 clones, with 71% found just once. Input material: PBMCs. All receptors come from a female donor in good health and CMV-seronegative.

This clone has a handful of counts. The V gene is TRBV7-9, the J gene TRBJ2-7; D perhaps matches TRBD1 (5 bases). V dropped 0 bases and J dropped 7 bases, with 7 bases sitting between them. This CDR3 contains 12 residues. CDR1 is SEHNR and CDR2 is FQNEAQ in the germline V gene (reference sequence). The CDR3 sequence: CASSLAGLEQYF. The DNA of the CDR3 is TGTGCCAGCAGCTTAGCGGGGCTTGAGCAGTACTTC.

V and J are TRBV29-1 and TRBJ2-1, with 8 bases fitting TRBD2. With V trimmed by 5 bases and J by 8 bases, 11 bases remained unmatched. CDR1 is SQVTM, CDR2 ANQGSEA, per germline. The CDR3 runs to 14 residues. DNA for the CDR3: TGCAGCGTTTTGAACGGGAGGGTTGTCGATGAGCAGTTCTTC. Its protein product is CSVLNGRVVDEQFF.

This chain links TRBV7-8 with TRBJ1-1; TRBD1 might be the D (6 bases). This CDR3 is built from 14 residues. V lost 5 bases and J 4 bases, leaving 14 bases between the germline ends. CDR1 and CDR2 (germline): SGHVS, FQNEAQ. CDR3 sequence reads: CASSRTGTGTEAFF. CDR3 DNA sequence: TGTGCCAGCAGCCGCACAGGGACGGGCACTGAAGCTTTCTTT.

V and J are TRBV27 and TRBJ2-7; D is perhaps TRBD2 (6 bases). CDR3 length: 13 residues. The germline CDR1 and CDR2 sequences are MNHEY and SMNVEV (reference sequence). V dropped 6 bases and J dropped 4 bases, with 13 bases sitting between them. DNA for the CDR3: TGTGCCAGCAGCCACGGGGAGGCGTACGAGCAGTACTTC. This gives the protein CASSHGEAYEQYF.

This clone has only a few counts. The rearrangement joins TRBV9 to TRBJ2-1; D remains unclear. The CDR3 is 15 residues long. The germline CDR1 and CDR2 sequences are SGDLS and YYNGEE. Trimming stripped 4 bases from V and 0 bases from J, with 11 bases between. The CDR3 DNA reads TGTGCCAGCAGCTTAGAGGAGAGCTCCTACAATGAGCAGTTCTTC. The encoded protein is CASSLEESSYNEQFF.

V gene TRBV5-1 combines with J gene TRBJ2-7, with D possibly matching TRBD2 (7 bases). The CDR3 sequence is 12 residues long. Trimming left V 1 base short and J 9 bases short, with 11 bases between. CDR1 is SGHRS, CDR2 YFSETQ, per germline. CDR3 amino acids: CASSLRGEGQYF. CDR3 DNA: TGCGCCAGCAGCTTGAGGGGGGAGGGGCAGTACTTC.

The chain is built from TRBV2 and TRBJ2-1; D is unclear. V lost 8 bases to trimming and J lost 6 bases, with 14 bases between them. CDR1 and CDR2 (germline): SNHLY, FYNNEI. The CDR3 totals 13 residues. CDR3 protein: CASVARSLNEQFF. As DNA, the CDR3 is TGTGCCAGCGTGGCTCGTTCCCTCAATGAGCAGTTCTTC.

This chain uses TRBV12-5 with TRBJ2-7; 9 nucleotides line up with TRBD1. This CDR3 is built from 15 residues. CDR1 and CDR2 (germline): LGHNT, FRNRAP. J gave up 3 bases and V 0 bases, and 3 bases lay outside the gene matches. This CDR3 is CASGLVRDRVYEQYF. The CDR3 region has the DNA TGTGCTAGTGGTTTGGTAAGGGACAGGGTCTACGAGCAGTACTTC.

The CDR3 nucleotides are TGTGCCAGTAGTATAGGGCCTAGCGGGGCACGGCATGAGCAGTTCTTC. Translated, it gives CASSIGPSGARHEQFF. V and J are TRBV19 and TRBJ2-1; 9 bases map to TRBD2. V shed 1 base and J 8 bases; nucleotides not matched to a gene: 9. This CDR3 has 16 residues. From germline, CDR1 is LNHDA and CDR2 SQIVND (reference sequence).

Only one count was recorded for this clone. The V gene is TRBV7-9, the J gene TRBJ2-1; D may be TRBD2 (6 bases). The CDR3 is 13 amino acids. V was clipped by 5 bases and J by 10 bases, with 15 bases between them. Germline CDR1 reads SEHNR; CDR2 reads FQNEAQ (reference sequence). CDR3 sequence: CASSPWDFTEQFF. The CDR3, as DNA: TGTGCCAGCAGCCCATGGGACTTCACCGAGCAGTTCTTC.

This chain's CDR3 is CATSRTRGFDTQYF. The CDR3 DNA follows: TGTGCCACCAGCAGAACTCGGGGTTTCGATACGCAGTATTTT. The chain recombines TRBV15 with TRBJ2-3; TRBD2 is a possible D gene (5 bases). V dropped 2 bases and J dropped 6 bases, with 12 bases sitting between them. This CDR3 is built from 14 residues. Looked up from germline, CDR1 is LNHNV and CDR2 is YYDKDF (reference sequence).

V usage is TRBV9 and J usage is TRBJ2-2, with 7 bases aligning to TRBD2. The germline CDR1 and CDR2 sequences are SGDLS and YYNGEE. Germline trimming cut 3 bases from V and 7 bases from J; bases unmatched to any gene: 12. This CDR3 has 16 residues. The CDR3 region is CASSASGGVRSGELFF. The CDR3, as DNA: TGTGCCAGCAGCGCTTCGGGGGGAGTCCGGAGCGGGGAGCTGTTTTTT.

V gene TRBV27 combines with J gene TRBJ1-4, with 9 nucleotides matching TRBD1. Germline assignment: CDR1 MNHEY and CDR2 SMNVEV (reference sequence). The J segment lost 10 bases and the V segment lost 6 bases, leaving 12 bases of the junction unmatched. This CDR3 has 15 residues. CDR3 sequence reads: CASRLIGTGKGKLFF. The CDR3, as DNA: TGTGCCAGCAGACTTATAGGGACAGGGAAGGGAAAACTGTTTTTT.

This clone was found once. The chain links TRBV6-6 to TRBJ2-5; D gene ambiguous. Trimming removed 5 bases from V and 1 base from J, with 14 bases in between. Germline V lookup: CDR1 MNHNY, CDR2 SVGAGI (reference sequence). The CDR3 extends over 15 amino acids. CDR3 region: CASSRDPGPQETQYF. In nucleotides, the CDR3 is TGTGCCAGCAGTCGCGATCCAGGCCCCCAAGAGACCCAGTACTTC.

The CDR3 is CASRGGGNSYEQYF. The CDR3 DNA reads as TGTGCCAGCAGGGGCGGAGGGAACTCCTACGAGCAGTACTTC. The genes are TRBV28 and TRBJ2-7, with D possibly matching TRBD2 (6 bases). V was cut by 6 bases and J by 0 bases, with 12 bases left in between. This CDR3 spans 14 amino acids. Looked up from germline, CDR1 is MDHEN and CDR2 is SYDVKM.